The 19 T cell receptor beta chains given below trace back to one sample, sequenced in a study of CD8+CD57+ T cells in acquired aplastic anemia. CDR3 and TCR beta VDJ profiling relied on a genomic DNA template. Each CDR3 protein is one row after TCRdb ran MiXCR on the reads. The table records roughly 250,000 distinct CDR3 sequences, around half of them present only once. All patients picked for sequencing had shown, by flow cytometry, an expansion of CD8+CD57+ cells. Sequenced sample: sorted CD4+, CD8+, or CD8+CD57+ T cells (not recorded which) from PBMCs. These receptors were taken from a human donor with aplastic anemia.

The chain is built from TRBV13 and TRBJ2-7, with a possible D match to TRBD1 (8 bases). Trimming took 5 bases from V and 7 from J, leaving 12 bases between them. The CDR3 has 12 amino acids. CDR1 is PRHDT, CDR2 FYEKMQ, per germline (reference sequence). The CDR3: CASSDRGGEQYF. The CDR3 nucleotides are TGTGCCAGCAGCGACAGGGGAGGGGAGCAGTACTTC.

This clonotype was seen repeatedly, ten times or more. The V gene is TRBV14, the J gene TRBJ1-2, with unresolved D. The CDR3 sequence is 13 residues long. Per the germline V gene, CDR1 is SGHDN and CDR2 is FVKESK. Trimming took off 0 bases at V and 5 bases at J, with 7 bases between the two ends. Written as DNA, the CDR3 is TGTGCCAGCAGCCAAGATAGAGAGTATGGCTACACCTTC. Translated, it gives CASSQDREYGYTF.

The chain has TRBV24-1 and TRBJ2-3, with a tentative D call TRBD2 (5 bases). Germline lookup yields CDR1 KGHDR and CDR2 SFDVKD. V gave up 0 bases and J gave up 4 bases, with 13 bases separating them. The CDR3 is 16 amino acids. CDR3 region: CATSDLWGDEADTQYF. CDR3 DNA sequence: TGTGCCACCAGTGATTTGTGGGGAGATGAAGCAGATACGCAGTATTTT.

The gene calls are TRBV7-9 and TRBJ1-6; D is unclear. This CDR3 contains 12 residues. Per germline, CDR1 SEHNR and CDR2 FQNEAQ (reference sequence). V was clipped by 5 bases and J by 10 bases, with 9 bases between them. CDR3 bases: TGTGCCAGCAGCCTCACCAGGTCACCCCTCCACTTT. Residues: CASSLTRSPLHF.

V gene TRBV9 combines with J gene TRBJ2-7; TRBD1 agrees at 11 bases. The CDR3 spans 16 residues. The germline gives CDR1 SGDLS, CDR2 YYNGEE. J gave up 4 bases and V 3 bases, and 9 bases lay outside the gene matches. CDR3 DNA sequence: TGTGCCAGCAGCGACGGACAGGGGGCAAACCAATACGAGCAGTACTTC. Translated: CASSDGQGANQYEQYF. Full variable domain (rest looked up from reference TRBV9 and TRBJ2-7): DSGVTQTPKHLITATGQRVTLRCSPRSGDLSVYWYQQSLDQGLQFLIQYYNGEERAKGNILERFSAQQFPDLHSELNLSSLELGDSALYFCASSDGQGANQYEQYFGPGTRLTVT.

Many counts were recorded for this clonotype. This rearrangement joins TRBV7-8 to TRBJ2-3; 9 bases map to TRBD1. Germline V lookup: CDR1 SGHVS, CDR2 FQNEAQ. The CDR3 sequence is 15 residues long. V was pared by 2 bases and J by 4 bases, with 4 bases of the junction left unmatched. The CDR3 coding sequence is TGTGCCAGCAGCTTAACAGGGGGCACAGCAGATACGCAGTATTTT. Protein: CASSLTGGTADTQYF.

This clonotype was observed once. A read error may be the cause here, since a much bigger clone is one base away. The chain recombines TRBV7-9 with TRBJ1-1, with D uncertain. In germline, CDR1 is SEHNR, CDR2 FQNEAQ (reference sequence). This CDR3 region has 13 residues. DNA of the CDR3: TGCGCCAGCAGCCAAGGTGCTTGGACTGAAGCTCTCTTT. Its translation: CASSQGAWTEALF.

The V call is TRBV27, the J call TRBJ2-3; D might be TRBD2 (6 bases). Germline values: CDR1 MNHEY, CDR2 SMNVEV (reference sequence). This CDR3 has 15 residues. The V end lost 10 bases, the J end lost 1 base, and 18 bases lay between the germline ends. CDR3 amino acids: CATAWAGSRTDTQYF. The CDR3 DNA follows: TGTGCCACGGCTTGGGCGGGGTCCCGCACAGATACGCAGTATTTT.

About this clonotype: One end of the junction varies from germline; a read error may be responsible. This chain joins TRBV6-5 and TRBJ1-1; 9 positions agree with TRBD1. This CDR3 spans 15 amino acids. Germline assignment: CDR1 MNHEY and CDR2 SVGAGI. The CDR3 spells CAGRERQGGSTEAFF. The CDR3 bases are TGTGCCGGCAGGGAGCGACAGGGGGGGAGCACTGAAGCTTTCTTT.

As regards this clonotype: Just one base apart from a much larger clone, this may be a read error. V and J are TRBV7-2 and TRBJ2-3, with 8 nucleotides matching TRBD2. This CDR3 is built from 15 residues. Germline V gene data show CDR1 as SGHTA and CDR2 as FQGNSA. This CDR3 is CASSLIRTSTDAQYF. In nucleotides, the CDR3 is TGTGCCAGCAGCTTAATTAGGACTAGCACAGATGCGCAGTATTTT.

A word on this clonotype: A much more abundant neighbour one base away suggests this may be a read error. The chain is built from TRBV12-3 or TRBV12-4 and TRBJ1-1; D might be TRBD1 (6 bases). The CDR3 consists of 17 residues. Trimming stripped 7 bases from V and 3 bases from J, with 24 bases between. The CDR3 DNA reads TGTGCCAGCAATTTCCATCTACCTGGACAGATCCACACTGAAGCTTTCTTT. Translated, it gives CASNFHLPGQIHTEAFF.

This clonotype occurred many times. The rearrangement uses TRBV19 and TRBJ2-7; D gene ambiguous. CDR3 length: 13 residues. CDR1 LNHDA and CDR2 SQIVND come from the germline V gene (reference sequence). Trimming removed 10 bases at V and 2 bases at J, with 15 bases between. As DNA, the CDR3 is TGTGCCACCAAATCAAGGAGCACCTACGAGCAGTACTTC. Translation: CATKSRSTYEQYF.

The chain is built from TRBV5-1 and TRBJ2-1; D uncertain. Germline V gene lookup returns CDR1 SGHRS and CDR2 YFSETQ. CDR3 length: 18 residues. The V and J ends lost 2 bases and 4 bases respectively, with 22 bases between them. The CDR3 is CASSLVFATTDSYNEQFF. In nucleotides, the CDR3 is TGCGCCAGCAGCTTAGTTTTCGCAACCACCGATTCATACAATGAGCAGTTCTTC.

This clonotype has at least ten counts. The rearrangement joins TRBV24-1 to TRBJ2-2; 7 bases align to TRBD1. Germline V gene sequence: CDR1 KGHDR, CDR2 SFDVKD. The trim removed 8 bases at V and 7 bases at J, leaving 6 bases unmatched. The CDR3 covers 13 residues. The CDR3 nucleotides are TGTGCCACCACGGACAGGTGGGACGGGGAGCTGTTTTTT. Translation gives CATTDRWDGELFF.

The rearrangement links TRBV5-1 to TRBJ2-5; the match to TRBD2 covers 7 bases. The CDR3 extends over 15 amino acids. The germline CDR1 and CDR2 sequences are SGHRS and YFSETQ. J was trimmed by 3 bases and V by 4 bases; bases with no gene match: 9. This CDR3 reads CASSQGSRGEETQYF. Written as DNA, the CDR3 is TGCGCCAGCAGCCAAGGGTCCCGGGGGGAAGAGACCCAGTACTTC.

This chain uses TRBV6-4 with TRBJ1-1; 8 bases line up with TRBD1. In germline, CDR1 is MRHNA, CDR2 SNTAGT. The CDR3 covers 15 residues. With V trimmed by 0 bases and J by 8 bases, 8 bases remained unmatched. CDR3 in DNA: TGTGCCAGCAGTGACTCAACCGGGGACAGGACGGAAGCTTTCTTT. Its translation: CASSDSTGDRTEAFF.

V usage is TRBV7-9 and J usage is TRBJ1-5, with TRBD1 identical over 9 bases. The CDR3 spans 14 residues. The germline V gene has CDR1 SEHNR and CDR2 FQNEAQ (reference sequence). After removal of 5 bases from V and 9 bases from J, the junction contained 8 bases not matched to a gene. This CDR3 is CASSLGDRVGPQHF. The DNA for the CDR3 is TGTGCCAGCAGCCTAGGGGACAGGGTAGGGCCCCAGCATTTT.

The genes are TRBV10-3 and TRBJ2-5; 10 bases agree with TRBD1. The V and J ends lost 2 bases and 4 bases, in that order; junction bases with no gene match: 4. Germline V lookup: CDR1 ENHRY, CDR2 SYGVKD. The CDR3 length is 15 residues. The CDR3, as DNA: TGTGCCATCAGTGAGACTAGGGACAGGGGAGAGACCCAGTACTTC. It translates to CAISETRDRGETQYF.

This clonotype turned up a few times. A junction end diverges from the germline sequence, so it may reflect a read error. The chain combines TRBV6-5 with TRBJ1-1, with TRBD1 matching over 9 bases. This CDR3 is built from 14 residues. Per the germline V gene, CDR1 is MNHEY and CDR2 is SVGAGI. The CDR3 spells CASSYADRGTEASF. The CDR3 nucleotides read TGTGCCAGCAGTTACGCGGACAGGGGCACTGAAGCTTCCTTT.